A single sample is the source of the 27 T cell receptor beta chains below, sequenced in a study of OX40 agonist ivuxolimab in advanced cancers. Libraries were prepared by immunoSEQ multiplex PCR; TCRdb keeps only in-frame clonotypes and omits some of them. The table has fewer than 80,000 clones, roughly 84% seen once. Sample: CD4+ or CD8+ T cells sorted from blood, taken in a trial of the OX40 agonist ivuxolimab. The receptors originated from an adult with an advanced solid tumor such as melanoma, head and neck, liver or kidney cancer.

The rearrangement joins TRBV4-2 to TRBJ1-3, with D possibly being TRBD1 (6 bases). Germline values: CDR1 LGHNA, CDR2 YNFKEQ. The CDR3 sequence is 16 residues long. With 4 bases removed from V and 8 bases from J, the gap between germline ends came to 21 bases. CDR3 loop: CASSRTQLTGQDTIYF. CDR3 nucleotides: TGTGCCAGCAGCCGAACCCAATTAACAGGGCAGGACACCATATATTTT.

V gene TRBV7-2 combines with J gene TRBJ2-1; no reliable D call. CDR3 length equals 12 residues. Trimming shortened V by 5 bases and J by 8 bases, and 10 bases separated the two germline ends. The germline V gene has CDR1 SGHTA and CDR2 FQGNSA. This CDR3 is CASSPLGYEQFF. CDR3 in DNA: TGTGCCAGCAGCCCATTAGGATATGAGCAGTTCTTC.

This rearrangement joins TRBV29-1 to TRBJ1-2; the match to TRBD1 covers 8 bases. Germline assignment: CDR1 SQVTM and CDR2 ANQGSEA. After removal of 0 bases from V and 7 bases from J, the junction contained 7 bases not matched to a gene. The CDR3 length is 14 residues. The CDR3 DNA sequence: TGCAGCGTTGAAGAGGGCAGGGGGCGGAGTGGCTACACCTTC. Amino acids: CSVEEGRGRSGYTF.

This chain links TRBV7-2 with TRBJ2-7; D is perhaps TRBD1 or TRBD2 (6 bases each). V shed 1 base and J shed 3 bases, with 10 bases lying between them. Germline V lookup: CDR1 SGHTA, CDR2 FQGNSA. The CDR3 has 14 residues. CDR3 residues: CASSLEGGLYEQYF. CDR3 coding DNA: TGTGCCAGCAGCTTAGAGGGGGGTCTCTACGAGCAGTACTTC. The full variable domain, rest sourced from reference TRBV7-2 and TRBJ2-7, is GAGVSQSPSNKVTEKGKDVELRCDPISGHTALYWYRQSLGQGLEFLIYFQGNSAPDKSGLPSDRFSAERTGGSVSTLTIQRTQQEDSAVYLCASSLEGGLYEQYFGPGTRLTVT.

The rearrangement joins TRBV29-1 to TRBJ2-1; 9 bases are shared with TRBD1. This CDR3 has 14 amino acids. The V gene end was trimmed by 1 base and the J gene end by 8 bases; junction bases not matched to a gene: 6. In germline, CDR1 is SQVTM, CDR2 ANQGSEA. CDR3 bases: TGCAGCGTTGAAGGGACAGGGGCTTTCGATGAGCAGTTCTTC. Translating gives CSVEGTGAFDEQFF.

This rearrangement joins TRBV27 to TRBJ2-3; D is tentatively TRBD1 or TRBD2 (5 bases each). CDR3 length: 16 amino acids. V was trimmed by 5 bases and J by 1 base, leaving 16 bases between them. CDR1 and CDR2 from the germline V gene are MNHEY and SMNVEV (reference sequence). The CDR3 DNA reads as TGTGCCAGCAGTACCCCCGGGGCAGGTGGCACAGATACGCAGTATTTT. Protein product: CASSTPGAGGTDTQYF.

V usage is TRBV15 and J usage is TRBJ2-1; D is perhaps TRBD1 (6 bases). V lost 3 bases and J lost 6, with 18 bases in between. CDR1 and CDR2 from the germline V gene are LNHNV and YYDKDF (reference sequence). The CDR3 runs to 16 residues. In DNA, the CDR3 is TGTGCCACCAGCAGGTACAGGGCTGGAGGATTCAATGAGCAGTTCTTC. It yields the protein CATSRYRAGGFNEQFF. Together with reference TRBV15 and TRBJ2-1, the CDR3 gives the full variable domain: DAMVIQNPRYQVTQFGKPVTLSCSQTLNHNVMYWYQQKSSQAPKLLFHYYDKDFNNEADTPDNFQSRRPNTSFCFLDIRSPGLGDTAMYLCATSRYRAGGFNEQFFGPGTRLTVL.

This clone was picked up one time. The J gene is TRBJ1-1, the V gene TRBV28; D might be TRBD1 (5 bases). This CDR3 region has 14 residues. CDR1 is MDHEN, CDR2 SYDVKM, per germline. V dropped 6 bases and J dropped 4 bases, with 15 bases sitting between them. CDR3 amino acids: CASRRGGSRTEAFF. Here the CDR3 DNA reads TGTGCCAGCAGGAGGGGCGGGTCGCGCACTGAAGCTTTCTTT.

This clone was detected only a few times. V usage is TRBV5-1 and J usage is TRBJ1-6, with unresolved D. CDR3 size: 16 residues. Per the germline V gene, CDR1 is SGHRS and CDR2 is YFSETQ. V was cut by 3 bases and J by 5 bases, with 15 bases left in between. The CDR3 loop is CASSSYSGPNNSPLHF. DNA of the CDR3: TGCGCCAGCAGCTCGTACTCCGGGCCGAATAATTCACCCCTCCACTTT.

The V gene is TRBV28, the J gene TRBJ1-1; D call uncertain. V lost 8 bases and J lost 5, with 18 bases in between. The CDR3 covers 14 residues. The germline CDR1 and CDR2 sequences are MDHEN and SYDVKM. CDR3 DNA: TGTGCCAGCTGTCGAGTAGGGCTGAGTACTGAAGCTTTCTTT. It is translated as CASCRVGLSTEAFF.

The chain uses TRBV5-5 and TRBJ1-3; D unresolved. Germline CDR1 reads SGHKS; CDR2 reads YYEKEE (reference sequence). Trimming shortened V by 2 bases and J by 0 bases, and 12 bases separated the two germline ends. The CDR3 has 16 residues. The chain's CDR3 is CASSFGRTYSGNTIYF. CDR3 DNA sequence: TGTGCCAGCAGCTTCGGCAGAACATACTCTGGAAACACCATATATTTT. The full variable domain, with the rest looked up from reference TRBV5-5 and TRBJ1-3, is DAGVTQSPTHLIKTRGQQVTLRCSPISGHKSVSWYQQVLGQGPQFIFQYYEKEERGRGNFPDRFSARQFPNYSSELNVNALLLGDSALYLCASSFGRTYSGNTIYFGEGSWLTVV.

The chain carries TRBV7-9 and TRBJ1-3; possibly TRBD1 for D (6 bases). Trimming pared 4 bases from V and 4 bases from J, leaving 14 bases between. Germline assignment: CDR1 SEHNR and CDR2 FQNEAQ (reference sequence). The CDR3 is 15 residues long. This CDR3 reads CASSYRTDLGNTIYF. Here the CDR3 DNA reads TGTGCCAGCAGCTACCGGACAGATCTGGGAAACACCATATATTTT.

The V and J genes are TRBV15 and TRBJ1-5; 8 bases line up with TRBD1. J lost 6 bases, V lost 5 bases, and 9 bases had no gene match. The CDR3 length is 15 residues. Germline CDR1 is LNHNV and CDR2 is YYDKDF (reference sequence). The CDR3 DNA follows: TGTGCCACCAGCTCACGGACAGGGACGCGTCAGCCCCAGCATTTT. Its translation: CATSSRTGTRQPQHF.

V gene TRBV28 combines with J gene TRBJ2-5, with D maybe TRBD1 (7 bases). With 4 bases removed from V and 2 bases from J, the gap between germline ends came to 14 bases. Germline CDR1 reads MDHEN; CDR2 reads SYDVKM. CDR3 length: 15 residues. This CDR3 is CASSSGSGGQETQYF. CDR3 bases: TGTGCCAGCAGTTCCGGATCAGGGGGGCAAGAGACCCAGTACTTC.

The chain has TRBV9 and TRBJ2-7, with 8 nucleotides matching TRBD2. Germline CDR1 reads SGDLS; CDR2 reads YYNGEE. Trimming took 3 bases from V and 3 from J; bases not matched to a gene: 5. The CDR3 extends over 14 amino acids. CDR3 DNA: TGTGCCAGCAGCGAGGGACTAGGACACTACGAGCAGTACTTC. Protein product: CASSEGLGHYEQYF.

The J gene is TRBJ2-7, the V gene TRBV27; unclear D gene. The CDR3 totals 12 residues. The V gene's germline CDR1 is MNHEY and CDR2 SMNVEV (reference sequence). V was shortened by 5 bases and J by 6 bases, with 11 bases between the two germline ends. The DNA of the CDR3 is TGTGCCAGCAGTGCCCCTAGTACCGAGCAGTACTTC. It translates to CASSAPSTEQYF.

V and J are TRBV12-5 and TRBJ1-2; 8 bases map to TRBD1. V trimming: 6 bases; J trimming: 3 bases; junction bases outside the gene matches: 3. CDR1 is LGHNT, CDR2 FRNRAP, per germline. This CDR3 comprises 13 residues. The CDR3 region has the DNA TGTGCTAGTGGCCTGGACAGGGACTATGGCTACACCTTC. This codes for CASGLDRDYGYTF.

The chain employs TRBV5-6 and TRBJ1-2; D is unresolved. The CDR3 is 13 amino acids. Germline CDR1 is SGHDT and CDR2 is YYEEEE. Trimming shortened V by 4 bases and J by 0 bases, and 7 bases separated the two germline ends. The CDR3 DNA is TGTGCCAGCAGCCCCTGGTCTAACTATGGCTACACCTTC. Translated, it gives CASSPWSNYGYTF.

The sample holds one count of this clone. The rearrangement uses TRBV6-6 and TRBJ2-7, with D maybe TRBD2 (5 bases). V was trimmed by 6 bases and J by 1 base, leaving 7 bases between them. The CDR3 is made up of 12 amino acids. CDR1 and CDR2 from the germline V gene are MNHNY and SVGAGI (reference sequence). The chain's CDR3 is CASSLASYEQYF. CDR3 nucleotides: TGTGCCAGCAGCTTAGCGTCCTACGAGCAGTACTTC.

This chain joins TRBV14 and TRBJ2-7, with 14 positions matching TRBD2. The germline CDR1 and CDR2 sequences are SGHDN and FVKESK. There are 13 residues in the CDR3. The V gene end was trimmed by 5 bases and the J gene end by 7 bases; junction bases not matched to a gene: 1. CDR3 coding DNA: TGTGCCAGCAGCGGACTAGCGGGAGGTGAGCAGTACTTC. Protein product: CASSGLAGGEQYF.

This chain links TRBV28 with TRBJ1-3, with unresolved D. V was pared by 0 bases and J by 4 bases, with 4 bases between. CDR1 and CDR2 from the germline V gene are MDHEN and SYDVKM. This CDR3 is built from 13 residues. CDR3 bases: TGTGCCAGCAGTTTATGGTCCGGAAACACCATATATTTT. It is translated as CASSLWSGNTIYF.

The V gene is TRBV11-2, the J gene TRBJ2-1; 9 bases fit TRBD1. This CDR3 has 14 amino acids. Unmatched junction bases numbered 2, after V lost 4 bases and J lost 4 bases. In germline, CDR1 is SGHAT, CDR2 FQNNGV. The CDR3 DNA follows: TGTGCCAGCAGCTCCGGACAGGGGTACAATGAGCAGTTCTTC. It yields the protein CASSSGQGYNEQFF.

V usage is TRBV7-6 and J usage is TRBJ2-2; 12 nucleotides match TRBD2. Germline assignment: CDR1 SGHVS and CDR2 FNYEAQ. V lost 7 bases to trimming and J lost 7 bases; unmatched junction nucleotides: 10. The CDR3 is made up of 16 amino acids. CDR3 protein: CASTRLAGEGIGELFF. In nucleotides, the CDR3 is TGTGCCAGCACCCGACTAGCGGGGGAGGGAATCGGGGAGCTGTTTTTT.

The rearrangement joins TRBV5-1 to TRBJ1-4; D is perhaps TRBD1 (6 bases). CDR1 SGHRS and CDR2 YFSETQ come from the germline V gene. V dropped 0 bases and J dropped 7 bases, with 10 bases sitting between them. This CDR3 comprises 14 residues. The CDR3 here is CASSLGRGGEKLFF. In DNA, the CDR3 is TGCGCCAGCAGCTTGGGCAGGGGAGGTGAAAAACTGTTTTTT.

This clone was observed once. This chain joins TRBV5-4 and TRBJ2-5; D possibly matches TRBD1 or TRBD2 (5 bases each). Matching the DNA end better, TRBJ2-7 makes the J call doubtful. The V gene's germline CDR1 is SGHNT and CDR2 YYREEE (reference sequence). The CDR3 contains 15 residues. The CDR3 nucleotides read TGTGCCAGCAGCCCGGGGCCCGTGGGGGCCTACGAGCAGTACTTC. It codes for CASSPGPVGAYEQYF.

CDR3 region: CASSPPGLRPYNEQFF. The CDR3 region has the DNA TGTGCCAGCAGCCCCCCGGGACTCCGGCCCTACAATGAGCAGTTCTTC. The chain employs TRBV11-3 and TRBJ2-1, with D perhaps matching TRBD2 (6 bases). The CDR3 contains 16 residues. V was trimmed by 5 bases and J by 2 bases, leaving 16 bases between them. Germline V gene sequence: CDR1 SGHNT, CDR2 YENEEA.

This rearrangement joins TRBV6-6 to TRBJ1-1; TRBD1 is a possible D gene (5 bases). This CDR3 is 14 amino acids long. V was pared by 5 bases and J by 11 bases, with 21 bases between. Germline V lookup: CDR1 MNHNY, CDR2 SVGAGI (reference sequence). The CDR3 reads CASSATAERGPAFF. As DNA, the CDR3 is TGTGCCAGCAGTGCCACCGCCGAGAGGGGCCCGGCTTTCTTT.